This is a list of T cell receptor beta chains from one sample in a study of Graves' ophthalmopathy and Graves' hyperthyroidism. TCRdb redid the calling of the multiplex PCR reads with MiXCR, one entry per CDR3 protein. The sample consists of over 200,000 distinct CDR3 sequences, roughly 29% of them appearing once. The material sequenced was peripheral blood. These receptor sequences come from a man aged 50 to 60 with Graves' ophthalmopathy. Each CDR3 is given with its conserved first and last residue. The order of the fields is J gene, D gene, V gene, clone size, CDR3 DNA, CDR3 protein. The D gene is left open where the match is weak. For some rows the clone size is stated as once, few or many, or as a class when expanded; others skip it.

>TRBJ2-7|TRBD2|TRBV7-3|many
TGTGCCAGCAGCTTAAATCCTAGCGGGCCATTCTCCTACGAGCAGTACTTC
CASSLNPSGPFSYEQYF
>TRBJ2-2|TRBD2|TRBV3-1|many
TGTGCCAGCAGCGCGGGACTAGCGGACACCGGGGAGCTGTTTTTT
CASSAGLADTGELFF
>TRBJ1-2|-|TRBV12-3/TRBV12-4|-
TGTGCCAGCAGTTTAGAGGGGGGCTCTTTGGCGTATGGCTACACCTTC
CASSLEGGSLAYGYTF
>TRBJ1-3|-|TRBV7-9|many
TGTGCCAGGGGCTCTGGAAACACCATATATTTT
CARGSGNTIYF
>TRBJ1-3|-|TRBV6-5|-
TGTGCCAGCAGTTACCGGGGAGGAAACACCATATATTTT
CASSYRGGNTIYF
>TRBJ1-1|TRBD1|TRBV27|few
TGTGCCAGCAGTCGACAGGGATCTAACACTGAAGCTTTCTTT
CASSRQGSNTEAFF
>TRBJ1-1|-|TRBV6-5|once
TGTGCCAGCAGTTACGCCAGGGGCACTGAAGCTTTCTTT
CASSYARGTEAFF
>TRBJ2-5|TRBD1|TRBV6-1|few
TGTGCCAGCAGACCAGGGGGTGTTCAAGAGACCCAGTACTTC
CASRPGGVQETQYF
>TRBJ2-7|TRBD2|TRBV6-2/TRBV6-3|many
TGTGCCAGCAGCCCTTCTACGATCTTTGCGGGAGATGGCCTCGAGCAGTACTTC
CASSPSTIFAGDGLEQYF
>TRBJ2-2|-|TRBV19|many
TGTGCCAGTAGTATAGCATCGGGGTTCCCCGGGGAGCTGTTTTTT
CASSIASGFPGELFF
>TRBJ2-7|TRBD1|TRBV7-2|many
TGTGCCAGCAGCTTGAGGCCGGGACAGGGGACGTACGAGCAGTACTTC
CASSLRPGQGTYEQYF
>TRBJ1-1|-|TRBV7-9|many
TGTGCCAGCAGCGTCCATGCAGAGGACACTGAAGCTTTCTTT
CASSVHAEDTEAFF
>TRBJ2-5|TRBD1|TRBV28|-
TGTGCCAAGACGGACAGGGGAGAGACCCAATACTTC
CAKTDRGETQYF
>TRBJ1-1|-|TRBV2|many
TGTGCCAGCAACAAGGACAGGAACACTGAAGCTTTCTTT
CASNKDRNTEAFF
>TRBJ1-2|-|TRBV9|many
TGTGCCAGCAGCCCTCGTCATGCAGGCCTAAATGGCTACACCTTC
CASSPRHAGLNGYTF
>TRBJ1-2|-|TRBV6-2/TRBV6-3|many
TGTGCCAGCAGTTACGGGACGGAGTCTGTCTATGGCTACACCTTC
CASSYGTESVYGYTF
>TRBJ1-1|-|TRBV3-1|many
TGTGCCAGCAGCCAAGGAGACAGGATATCTTTCACTGAAGCTTTCTTT
CASSQGDRISFTEAFF
>TRBJ2-5|-|TRBV2|-
TGTGCCAGCAGTGAAGGCTCAGGGAGCTTGAAGGAGACCCAGTACTTC
CASSEGSGSLKETQYF
>TRBJ1-6|-|TRBV28|-
TGTGCCAGCAGTTCCTCGGACAGCTCCTATAATTCACCCCTCCACTTT
CASSSSDSSYNSPLHF
>TRBJ2-1|-|TRBV5-1|many
TGCGCCAGCAGCTTGGCCGGACAGGGAGGGTACAATGAGCAGTTCTTC
CASSLAGQGGYNEQFF
>TRBJ2-7|-|TRBV4-2|many
TGTGCCAGCAGCCAAGATAGGGGCCTCTACGAGCAGTACTTC
CASSQDRGLYEQYF
>TRBJ2-2|-|TRBV12-3/TRBV12-4|-
TGTGCCAGCAGTTCCCCCGTATTAAACACCGGGGAGCTGTTTTTT
CASSSPVLNTGELFF
>TRBJ1-5|-|TRBV12-3/TRBV12-4|many
TGTGCCAGCAACGGGCAGGGCGGCCAGCCCCAGCATTTT
CASNGQGGQPQHF
>TRBJ2-7|-|TRBV24-1|many
TGTGCCACCAGTGAGGCTGACAAATACGAGCAGTACTTC
CATSEADKYEQYF
>TRBJ2-2|-|TRBV6-5|many
TGTGCCAGCGGACAGTACACGAACACCGGGGAGCTGTTTTTT
CASGQYTNTGELFF
>TRBJ2-7|-|TRBV11-2|many
TGTGCCAGCAGCTTAGGGTTGACATCCTACGAGCAGTACTTC
CASSLGLTSYEQYF
>TRBJ1-1|-|TRBV4-3|-
TGCGCCAGCAGCCAAGAAGATGGGGGGTTGAACACTGAAGCTTTCTTT
CASSQEDGGLNTEAFF
>TRBJ2-7|TRBD1|TRBV28|-
TGTGCCAGCAGTTCACCAAAGAAGACAGGGTGGTTTAACGAGCAGTACTTC
CASSSPKKTGWFNEQYF
>TRBJ2-1|-|TRBV6-2/TRBV6-3|-
TGTGCCAGCAGTTACGGCCCGAACCCGACTACTCACAATGAGCAGTTCTTC
CASSYGPNPTTHNEQFF
>TRBJ2-2|TRBD2|TRBV7-2|-
TGTGCCAGCAGGTGGGCCGGGCGGGAGTCCGGGGAGCTGTTTTTT
CASRWAGRESGELFF
>TRBJ2-7|-|TRBV12-3/TRBV12-4|once
TGTGCCAGCACCCCGGGACACAACTACGAGCAGTACTTC
CASTPGHNYEQYF
>TRBJ2-2|-|TRBV10-3|many
TGTGCCATCACTGACAGACGGGACACCGGGGAGCTGTTTTTT
CAITDRRDTGELFF
>TRBJ2-3|TRBD2|TRBV6-4|many
TGTGCCAGCGGCATATCGTGGCGGGAGGTCCCAGATACGCAGTATTTT
CASGISWREVPDTQYF
>TRBJ2-7|-|TRBV6-2/TRBV6-3|many
TGTGCCAGCAGTTACCGACAGAGCTCCTACGAGCAGTACTTC
CASSYRQSSYEQYF
>TRBJ2-7|-|TRBV27|many
TGTGCCAGCAGTCCTCCTGGGACTTGGGGGGAGCAGTACTTC
CASSPPGTWGEQYF
>TRBJ2-1|TRBD1|TRBV12-3/TRBV12-4|-
TGTGCCAGCAGTTTGAGACAGGGATACAATGAGCAGTTCTTC
CASSLRQGYNEQFF
>TRBJ2-5|TRBD2|TRBV27|many
TGTGCCAGCAGTTTACAAACTAGCGGGATAGAGACCCAGTACTTC
CASSLQTSGIETQYF
>TRBJ1-1|TRBD1|TRBV20-1|many
TGCAGTGCCCCGAAACAGGGGGCGAGGAACACTGAAGCTTTCTTT
CSAPKQGARNTEAFF
>TRBJ2-7|TRBD1|TRBV28|-
TGTGCCAGCAGCAGCTCCGGGCTGGAGACAGGGTTCGAGCAGTACTTC
CASSSSGLETGFEQYF